This TCR beta chain was sequenced during a study of regulatory T cells in long-lasting Graves disease. This clonotype was detected a few times. Noted time point: newly diagnosed GD, antithyroid drugs for less than 3 months. Extracted RNA from PBMCs served as the source of the TCR library. Combining iRepertoire HTBI primers with Arm-PCR of CDR3 regions, the authors built TCR beta libraries. TCRdb reanalysed the multiplex PCR reads using MiXCR and keeps one entry per CDR3 protein. The sample records a few hundred thousand distinct CDR3 sequences, around 17% being singletons. The same specimen was also included in a second study, on T cells in Graves' hyperthyroidism and ophthalmopathy.

This receptor was obtained from a man in his forties with Graves disease. Material: peripheral blood mononuclear cells (PBMCs), obtained at new diagnosis, from a patient treated with antithyroid drugs.

CDR3 in DNA: TGTGCCAGCAGCGTAGTCGGGCTCGGGGAGCTGTTTTTT. Amino acids: CASSVVGLGELFF. This chain joins TRBV9 and TRBJ2-2; D unclear. Germline V gives CDR1 SGDLS, CDR2 YYNGEE. With 0 bases removed from V and 7 bases from J, the gap between germline ends came to 7 bases. The CDR3 is 13 amino acids. Looking up the rest from reference TRBV9 and TRBJ2-2 gives the full variable domain: DSGVTQTPKHLITATGQRVTLRCSPRSGDLSVYWYQQSLDQGLQFLIQYYNGEERAKGNILERFSAQQFPDLHSELNLSSLELGDSALYFCASSVVGLGELFFGEGSRLTVL.